The subject of this entry is one T cell receptor (beta chain). This record comes from a study of blood T cell repertoires in COVID-19. Study background: Samples representing acute and convalescent COVID-19 were sourced from the United States, Italy and Spain. T cells, B-cell-depleted T cells, or PBMCs supplied cDNA or gDNA.

Authors' processing steps: Reference gene primer amplification yielded estimated nucleated cell counts. Profiling relied on immunoSEQ multiplex PCR, and the TCRdb table lists in-frame clones only, not all of them. V, J and clone size are those of that table, while D and trimming were read from the DNA. The data contain 90,000 to 100,000 clones, around 82% of them singletons. Unmatched junction bases numbered 6, after V lost 7 bases and J lost 1 base. Germline values: CDR1 MNHNY, CDR2 SVGAGI (reference sequence). The CDR3 is 15 residues long. Source material: peripheral blood. The receptor's source is a man between 65 and 80 years old with active or convalescent COVID-19. The chain is built from TRBV6-6 and TRBJ2-3; 9 nucleotides match TRBD1. The chain's CDR3 is CASIDTGGGTDTQYF. CDR3 in DNA: TGTGCCAGCATTGATACAGGGGGCGGCACAGATACGCAGTATTTT.